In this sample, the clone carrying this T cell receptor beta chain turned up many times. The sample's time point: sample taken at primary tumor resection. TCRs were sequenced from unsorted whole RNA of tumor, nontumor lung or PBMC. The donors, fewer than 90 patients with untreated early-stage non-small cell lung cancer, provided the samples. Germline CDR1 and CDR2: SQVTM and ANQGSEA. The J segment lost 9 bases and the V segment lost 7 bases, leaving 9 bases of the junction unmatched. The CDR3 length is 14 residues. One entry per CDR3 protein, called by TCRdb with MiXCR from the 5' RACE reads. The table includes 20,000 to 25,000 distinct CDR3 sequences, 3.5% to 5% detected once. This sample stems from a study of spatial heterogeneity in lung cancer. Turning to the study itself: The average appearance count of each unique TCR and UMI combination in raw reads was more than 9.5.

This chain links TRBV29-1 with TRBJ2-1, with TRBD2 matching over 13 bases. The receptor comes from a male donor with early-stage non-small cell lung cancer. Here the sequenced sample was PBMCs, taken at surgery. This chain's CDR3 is CSAKLAGGPGEQFF. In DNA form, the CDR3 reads TGCAGCGCTAAACTAGCGGGAGGGCCCGGTGAGCAGTTCTTC.